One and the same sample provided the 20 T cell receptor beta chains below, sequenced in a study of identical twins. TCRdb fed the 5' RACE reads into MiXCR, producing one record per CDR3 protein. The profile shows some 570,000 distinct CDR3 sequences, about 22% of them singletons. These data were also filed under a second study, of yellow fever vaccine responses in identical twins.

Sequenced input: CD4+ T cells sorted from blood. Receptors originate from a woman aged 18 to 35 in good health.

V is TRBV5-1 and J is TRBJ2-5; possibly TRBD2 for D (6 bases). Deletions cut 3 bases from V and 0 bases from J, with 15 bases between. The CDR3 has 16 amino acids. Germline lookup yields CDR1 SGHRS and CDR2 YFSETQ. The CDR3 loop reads CASSSPGLLDQETQYF. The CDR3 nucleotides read TGCGCCAGCAGCTCTCCGGGACTTCTGGACCAAGAGACCCAGTACTTC. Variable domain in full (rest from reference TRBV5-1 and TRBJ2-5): KAGVTQTPRYLIKTRGQQVTLSCSPISGHRSVSWYQQTPGQGLQFLFEYFSETQRNKGNFPGRFSGRQFSNSRSEMNVSTLELGDSALYLCASSSPGLLDQETQYFGPGTRLLVL.

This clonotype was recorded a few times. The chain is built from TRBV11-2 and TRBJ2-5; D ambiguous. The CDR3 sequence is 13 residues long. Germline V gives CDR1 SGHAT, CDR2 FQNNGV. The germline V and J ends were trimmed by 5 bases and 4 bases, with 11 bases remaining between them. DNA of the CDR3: TGTGCCAGCAGCATCCGTCGGCGAGAGACCCAGTACTTC. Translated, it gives CASSIRRRETQYF.

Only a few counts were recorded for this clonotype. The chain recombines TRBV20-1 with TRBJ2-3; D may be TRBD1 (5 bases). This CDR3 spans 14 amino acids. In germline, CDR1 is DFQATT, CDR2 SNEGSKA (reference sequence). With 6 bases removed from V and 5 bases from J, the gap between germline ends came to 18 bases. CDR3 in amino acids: CSAPAAGIGDTQYF. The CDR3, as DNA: TGCAGTGCCCCGGCGGCAGGGATTGGAGATACGCAGTATTTT.

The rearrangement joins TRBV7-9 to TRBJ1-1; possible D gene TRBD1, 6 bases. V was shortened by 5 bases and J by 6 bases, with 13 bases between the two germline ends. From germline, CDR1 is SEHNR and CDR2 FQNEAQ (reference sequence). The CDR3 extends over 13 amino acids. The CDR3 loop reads CASSLREGAEAFF. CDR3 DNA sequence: TGTGCCAGCAGCCTCAGGGAGGGGGCTGAAGCTTTCTTT.

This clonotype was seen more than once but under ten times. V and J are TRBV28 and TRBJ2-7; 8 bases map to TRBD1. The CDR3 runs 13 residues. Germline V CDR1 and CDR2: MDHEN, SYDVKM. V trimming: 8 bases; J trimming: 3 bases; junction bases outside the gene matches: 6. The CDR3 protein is CASQTGALYEQYF. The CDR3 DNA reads TGTGCCAGCCAGACAGGGGCCCTCTACGAGCAGTACTTC.

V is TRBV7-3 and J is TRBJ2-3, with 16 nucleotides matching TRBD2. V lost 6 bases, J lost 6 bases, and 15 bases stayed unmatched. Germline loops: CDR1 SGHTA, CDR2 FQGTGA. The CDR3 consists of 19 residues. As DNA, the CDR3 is TGTGCCAGCAGTTTGACTTTGCCGGGACTAGCGGGAGGGTCTGATACGCAGTATTTT. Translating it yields CASSLTLPGLAGGSDTQYF.

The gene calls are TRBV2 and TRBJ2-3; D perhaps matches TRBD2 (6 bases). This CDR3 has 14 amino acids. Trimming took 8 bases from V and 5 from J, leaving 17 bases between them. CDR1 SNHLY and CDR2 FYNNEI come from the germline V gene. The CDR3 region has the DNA TGTGCCAGCCACGGGGGAGGCCGGGGAGATACGCAGTATTTT. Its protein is CASHGGGRGDTQYF.

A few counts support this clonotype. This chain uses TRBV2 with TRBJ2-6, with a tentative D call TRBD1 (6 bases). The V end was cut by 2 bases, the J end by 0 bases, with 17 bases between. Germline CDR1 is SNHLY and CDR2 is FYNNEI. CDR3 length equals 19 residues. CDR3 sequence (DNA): TGTGCCAGCAGTGAATCTTTAGGGGGTGGGAGCTCTGGGGCCAACGTCCTGACTTTC. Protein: CASSESLGGGSSGANVLTF.

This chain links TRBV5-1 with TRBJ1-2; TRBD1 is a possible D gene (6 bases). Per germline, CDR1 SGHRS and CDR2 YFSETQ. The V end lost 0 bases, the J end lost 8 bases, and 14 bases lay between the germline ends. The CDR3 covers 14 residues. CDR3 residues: CASSLAEPGVGYTF. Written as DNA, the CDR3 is TGCGCCAGCAGCTTGGCCGAGCCAGGGGTGGGCTACACCTTC.

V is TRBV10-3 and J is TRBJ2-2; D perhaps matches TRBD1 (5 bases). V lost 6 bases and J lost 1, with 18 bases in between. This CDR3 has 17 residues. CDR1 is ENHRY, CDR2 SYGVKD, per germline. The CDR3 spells CAISNSLLQGNTGELFF. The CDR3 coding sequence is TGTGCCATCAGCAATTCGTTGCTCCAGGGGAACACCGGGGAGCTGTTTTTT.

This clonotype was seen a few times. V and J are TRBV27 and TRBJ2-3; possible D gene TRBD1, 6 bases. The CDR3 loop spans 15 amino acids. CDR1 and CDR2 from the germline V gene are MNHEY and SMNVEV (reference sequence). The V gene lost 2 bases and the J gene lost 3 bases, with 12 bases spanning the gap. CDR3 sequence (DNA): TGTGCCAGCAGTTTAAGGGGGATCGGTACAGATACGCAGTATTTT. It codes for CASSLRGIGTDTQYF.

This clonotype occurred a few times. CDR3 amino acids: CASSQAGSKETQYF. DNA of the CDR3: TGTGCCAGCAGTCAGGCAGGGTCTAAAGAGACCCAGTACTTC. The chain links TRBV2 to TRBJ2-5; perhaps TRBD1 as D (5 bases). Looked up from germline, CDR1 is SNHLY and CDR2 is FYNNEI. CDR3 length: 14 amino acids. Trimming cost V 5 bases and J 3 bases, with 13 bases left between them.

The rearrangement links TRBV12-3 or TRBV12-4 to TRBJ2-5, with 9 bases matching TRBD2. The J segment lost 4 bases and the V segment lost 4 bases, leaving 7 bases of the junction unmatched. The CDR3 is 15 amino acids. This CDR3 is CASSSSGVRGETQYF. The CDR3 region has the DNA TGTGCCAGCAGTTCTAGCGGGGTGAGGGGAGAGACCCAGTACTTC.

The CDR3 spells CASSQRASGKYEQFF. CDR3 bases: TGTGCCAGCAGCCAGAGGGCTAGCGGGAAGTATGAGCAGTTCTTC. The chain has TRBV9 and TRBJ2-1; 9 nucleotides align to TRBD2. V lost 4 bases to trimming and J lost 8 bases; unmatched junction nucleotides: 10. The CDR3 is 15 amino acids. Germline V lookup: CDR1 SGDLS, CDR2 YYNGEE.

CDR3 sequence (DNA): TGCAGTGCTCCAGGCAAGGGACTAGCGAGTTGGGAGACCCAGTACTTC. This translates into CSAPGKGLASWETQYF. This chain links TRBV20-1 with TRBJ2-5; 10 bases match TRBD2. Germline loops: CDR1 DFQATT, CDR2 SNEGSKA (reference sequence). J gave up 5 bases and V 5 bases, and 14 bases lay outside the gene matches. The CDR3 is 16 amino acids.

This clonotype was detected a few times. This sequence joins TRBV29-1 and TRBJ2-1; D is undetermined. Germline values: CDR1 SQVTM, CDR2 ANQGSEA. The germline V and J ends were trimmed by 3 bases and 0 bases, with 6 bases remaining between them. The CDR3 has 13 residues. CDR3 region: CSVDSSSYNEQFF. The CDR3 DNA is TGCAGCGTTGATTCGAGCTCCTACAATGAGCAGTTCTTC.

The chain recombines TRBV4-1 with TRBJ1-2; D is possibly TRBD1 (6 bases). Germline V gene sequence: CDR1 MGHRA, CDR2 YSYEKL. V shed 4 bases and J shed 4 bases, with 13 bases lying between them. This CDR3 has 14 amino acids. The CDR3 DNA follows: TGCGCCAGCAGCCCCACGACAGGCCCCTATGGCTACACCTTC. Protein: CASSPTTGPYGYTF.

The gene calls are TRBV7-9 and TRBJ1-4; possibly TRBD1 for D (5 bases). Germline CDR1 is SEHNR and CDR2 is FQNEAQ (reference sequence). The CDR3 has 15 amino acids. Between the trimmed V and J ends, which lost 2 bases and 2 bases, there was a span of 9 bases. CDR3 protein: CASSLRGDTNEKLFF. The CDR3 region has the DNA TGTGCCAGCAGCTTACGAGGGGACACTAATGAAAAACTGTTTTTT.

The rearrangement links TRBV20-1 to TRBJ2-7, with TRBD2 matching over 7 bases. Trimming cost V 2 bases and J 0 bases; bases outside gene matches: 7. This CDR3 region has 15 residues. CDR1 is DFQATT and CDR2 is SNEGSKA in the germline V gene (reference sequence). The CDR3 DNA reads TGCAGTGCTAGATTCGGGCTAGCGGACTCCTACGAGCAGTACTTC. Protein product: CSARFGLADSYEQYF.

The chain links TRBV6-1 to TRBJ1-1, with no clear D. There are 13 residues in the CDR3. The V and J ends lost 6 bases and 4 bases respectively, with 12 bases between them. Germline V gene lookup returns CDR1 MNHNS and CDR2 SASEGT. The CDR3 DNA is TGTGCCAGCAGGGCGGGAGAGAGCACTGAAGCTTTCTTT. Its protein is CASRAGESTEAFF.